This T cell receptor (beta chain) was retrieved from a study of blood T cell repertoires in COVID-19. Adults between roughly 18 and 89 years of age took part from 20 to 25 US areas. V was pared by 1 base and J by 2 bases, with 6 bases between. Germline-derived CDR1 and CDR2 are PRHDT and FYEKMQ (reference sequence). The CDR3 consists of 13 residues. TCRdb's copy holds only in-frame clones and misses some; the assay was immunoSEQ multiplex PCR. The sample has around 310,000 clones; roughly 90% are singletons. The receptor comes from a woman in her twenties or thirties who had recovered from COVID-19. The V call is TRBV13, the J call TRBJ2-7; D remains ambiguous. The specimen sequenced was PBMCs or T cells enriched from blood (not recorded which). CDR3 sequence: CASSLVTAYEQYF. CDR3 nucleotide sequence: TGTGCCAGCAGCTTAGTTACGGCCTACGAGCAGTACTTC.